This T cell receptor (beta chain) was recorded in a study of blood T cell repertoires in COVID-19. Whole-study context: The origin of the acute and convalescent COVID-19 samples was the United States, Italy and Spain. In each case, the material was cDNA or gDNA derived from T cells, B-cell-depleted T cells, or PBMCs.

V was cut by 2 bases and J by 1 base, with 8 bases left in between. Germline lookup yields CDR1 ENHRY and CDR2 SYGVKD. The CDR3 is 14 amino acids. Seattle cases were enrolled at active infection and followed longitudinally. In the original workflow: Reference gene primer amplification gave estimated nucleated cell counts. Assay: immunoSEQ multiplex PCR; the TCRdb copy retains only in-frame clones and omits some. D and trimming come from the DNA, and the V and J calls and clone size come from that table. The table lists 150,000 to 200,000 clones, around 86% of them singletons. Sequencing used peripheral blood. The receptor comes from a woman in her 70s with COVID-19, enrolled during active disease. J is TRBJ1-1 and V is TRBV10-3; a weak D match, TRBD1 (6 bases). Here the CDR3 reads CAISERTENTEAFF. The CDR3, as DNA: TGTGCCATCAGTGAGAGGACAGAGAACACTGAAGCTTTCTTT.